A selection of T cell receptor beta chains follows, all from one sample in a study of shared clonotypes between healthy human individuals. Produced via immunoSEQ multiplex PCR; TCRdb's table is partial and in-frame only. The sample lists approximately 1.5 million clones; 98% were seen once. The sequenced material came from naive CD4+ T cells sorted from blood. All receptors come from a man aged 30 to 45 in good health. The CDR3 runs from the conserved cysteine through the conserved F or W. The D gene is left open where the match is weak. Not every row has a clone size; where given, it reads once, few, many or a size class.

clone size: .; D gene: .; J gene: TRBJ2-7; V gene: TRBV19; CDR3 protein: CASSTGLPYEQYF; CDR3 DNA: TGTGCCAGTAGTACAGGACTCCCTTACGAGCAGTACTTC
clone size: .; D gene: TRBD2; J gene: TRBJ2-7; V gene: TRBV9; CDR3 protein: CASSVERGSSYEQYF; CDR3 DNA: TGTGCCAGCAGCGTAGAGCGGGGGAGCTCCTACGAGCAGTACTTC
clone size: .; D gene: TRBD1; J gene: TRBJ2-5; V gene: TRBV7-9; CDR3 protein: CASSLARDRLQETQYF; CDR3 DNA: TGTGCCAGCAGCTTAGCCCGGGACAGATTACAAGAGACCCAGTACTTC
clone size: .; D gene: .; J gene: TRBJ2-2; V gene: TRBV5-4; CDR3 protein: CASSSTSGTGELFF; CDR3 DNA: TGTGCCAGCAGCTCGACTAGTGGTACCGGGGAGCTGTTTTTT
clone size: .; D gene: .; J gene: TRBJ2-5; V gene: TRBV19; CDR3 protein: CASSTRYQETQYF; CDR3 DNA: TGTGCCAGTAGTACCAGGTACCAAGAGACCCAGTACTTC
clone size: .; D gene: .; J gene: TRBJ1-2; V gene: TRBV19; CDR3 protein: CASSNPGNGYTF; CDR3 DNA: TGTGCCAGTAGTAATCCAGGGAATGGCTACACCTTC
clone size: .; D gene: TRBD1; J gene: TRBJ1-1; V gene: TRBV29-1; CDR3 protein: CSVGMGQSAGGTEAFF; CDR3 DNA: TGCAGCGTTGGGATGGGACAGTCAGCCGGGGGCACTGAAGCTTTCTTT
clone size: .; D gene: TRBD2; J gene: TRBJ2-1; V gene: TRBV9; CDR3 protein: CASSAEVPSGRALSYNEQFF; CDR3 DNA: TGTGCCAGCAGCGCAGAGGTTCCTAGCGGGAGGGCCTTATCCTACAATGAGCAGTTCTTC
clone size: .; D gene: .; J gene: TRBJ2-2; V gene: TRBV5-1; CDR3 protein: CASSLDLESPGELFF; CDR3 DNA: TGCGCCAGCAGCTTGGATCTAGAAAGCCCCGGGGAGCTGTTTTTT
clone size: .; D gene: .; J gene: TRBJ2-7; V gene: TRBV4-3; CDR3 protein: CASSQDWDLNYEQYF; CDR3 DNA: TGCGCCAGCAGCCAAGATTGGGACTTAAACTACGAGCAGTACTTC
clone size: .; D gene: .; J gene: TRBJ1-2; V gene: TRBV19; CDR3 protein: CASRAGPGGYGYTF; CDR3 DNA: TGTGCCAGTAGGGCTGGTCCGGGGGGCTATGGCTACACCTTC
clone size: .; D gene: .; J gene: TRBJ1-2; V gene: TRBV7-2; CDR3 protein: CASSLGKGGYTF; CDR3 DNA: TGTGCCAGCAGCTTGGGAAAGGGGGGCTACACCTTC
clone size: .; D gene: .; J gene: TRBJ2-5; V gene: TRBV4-3; CDR3 protein: CASSYHQETQYF; CDR3 DNA: TGCGCCAGCAGCTACCACCAAGAGACCCAGTACTTC
clone size: .; D gene: .; J gene: TRBJ2-7; V gene: TRBV5-8; CDR3 protein: CASSLWTARSYEQYF; CDR3 DNA: TGTGCCAGCAGCTTATGGACAGCCCGCTCCTACGAGCAGTACTTC
clone size: .; D gene: .; J gene: TRBJ1-3; V gene: TRBV18; CDR3 protein: CASSPPGNTIYF; CDR3 DNA: TGTGCCAGCTCACCTCCTGGAAACACCATATATTTT
clone size: .; D gene: .; J gene: TRBJ1-1; V gene: TRBV9; CDR3 protein: CASSGIMGGAEAFF; CDR3 DNA: TGTGCCAGCAGCGGCATCATGGGGGGCGCTGAAGCTTTCTTT
clone size: .; D gene: .; J gene: TRBJ2-7; V gene: TRBV29-1; CDR3 protein: CSVVRDKVVHEQYF; CDR3 DNA: TGCAGCGTAGTCCGGGACAAAGTGGTTCACGAGCAGTACTTC
clone size: .; D gene: .; J gene: TRBJ1-1; V gene: TRBV14; CDR3 protein: CASSQGPVITEAFF; CDR3 DNA: TGTGCCAGCAGCCAAGGTCCGGTGATCACTGAAGCTTTCTTT
clone size: .; D gene: .; J gene: TRBJ2-1; V gene: TRBV6-5; CDR3 protein: CASSYFPDASYNEQFF; CDR3 DNA: TGTGCCAGCAGTTACTTCCCGGACGCTTCCTACAATGAGCAGTTCTTC
clone size: .; D gene: .; J gene: TRBJ2-3; V gene: TRBV5-4; CDR3 protein: CASSLAADTQYF; CDR3 DNA: TGTGCCAGCAGCTTGGCTGCGGATACGCAGTATTTT
clone size: .; D gene: .; J gene: TRBJ2-7; V gene: TRBV28; CDR3 protein: CASSFLSFGSYEQYF; CDR3 DNA: TGTGCCAGCAGTTTTCTTTCTTTCGGTTCCTACGAGCAGTACTTC
clone size: .; D gene: .; J gene: TRBJ2-3; V gene: TRBV5-1; CDR3 protein: CASRVDGTTDTQYF; CDR3 DNA: TGCGCCAGCAGGGTCGATGGGACTACAGATACGCAGTATTTT
clone size: .; D gene: .; J gene: TRBJ2-7; V gene: TRBV11-2; CDR3 protein: CASSLPGHTSDEQYF; CDR3 DNA: TGTGCCAGCAGCCTACCGGGACACACCTCTGACGAGCAGTACTTC
clone size: .; D gene: .; J gene: TRBJ2-5; V gene: TRBV7-6; CDR3 protein: CASRLPLRDGPETQYF; CDR3 DNA: TGTGCCAGCAGACTCCCCCTGCGGGACGGCCCTGAGACCCAGTACTTC
clone size: .; D gene: TRBD1; J gene: TRBJ1-1; V gene: TRBV7-9; CDR3 protein: CASSQDRGTEAFF; CDR3 DNA: TGTGCCAGCAGCCAGGACAGGGGCACTGAAGCTTTCTTT
clone size: .; D gene: .; J gene: TRBJ2-3; V gene: TRBV5-1; CDR3 protein: CASSPTRGRTDTQYF; CDR3 DNA: TGCGCCAGCAGCCCCACGCGGGGGCGCACAGATACGCAGTATTTT
clone size: .; D gene: TRBD1; J gene: TRBJ1-2; V gene: TRBV6-4; CDR3 protein: CASSPQGTGYYGYTF; CDR3 DNA: TGTGCCAGCAGTCCACAGGGGACAGGATACTATGGCTACACCTTC
clone size: .; D gene: .; J gene: TRBJ1-3; V gene: TRBV11-2; CDR3 protein: CASSQGLGNTIYF; CDR3 DNA: TGTGCCAGCAGCCAGGGACTTGGAAACACCATATATTTT
clone size: .; D gene: TRBD1; J gene: TRBJ2-2; V gene: TRBV18; CDR3 protein: CASSPKQGARANTGELFF; CDR3 DNA: TGTGCCAGCTCACCAAAACAGGGGGCACGCGCGAACACCGGGGAGCTGTTTTTT
clone size: .; D gene: .; J gene: TRBJ2-7; V gene: TRBV10-3; CDR3 protein: CATQSRVGSYEQYF; CDR3 DNA: TGTGCCACCCAATCTCGGGTCGGTTCCTACGAGCAGTACTTC
clone size: .; D gene: .; J gene: TRBJ1-1; V gene: TRBV7-2; CDR3 protein: CASSLALQGWGTNTEAFF; CDR3 DNA: TGTGCCAGCAGCTTAGCCCTTCAGGGTTGGGGGACCAACACTGAAGCTTTCTTT
clone size: .; D gene: TRBD1; J gene: TRBJ2-7; V gene: TRBV18; CDR3 protein: CASSPKQGAYEQYF; CDR3 DNA: TGTGCCAGCTCACCAAAACAGGGGGCCTACGAGCAGTACTTC
clone size: .; D gene: .; J gene: TRBJ1-2; V gene: TRBV5-1; CDR3 protein: CASSLGQQGVYGYTF; CDR3 DNA: TGCGCCAGCAGCTTGGGACAACAGGGCGTCTATGGCTACACCTTC
clone size: .; D gene: .; J gene: TRBJ1-2; V gene: TRBV29-1; CDR3 protein: CSIGYGYTF; CDR3 DNA: TGCAGCATAGGCTATGGCTACACCTTC
clone size: once; D gene: TRBD1; J gene: TRBJ2-6; V gene: TRBV11-2; CDR3 protein: CASSWSTGVSGANVLTF; CDR3 DNA: TGTGCCAGCAGCTGGTCGACAGGGGTCTCTGGGGCCAACGTCCTGACTTTC
clone size: .; D gene: TRBD1; J gene: TRBJ1-5; V gene: TRBV19; CDR3 protein: CASSTSPDRGLYQPQHF; CDR3 DNA: TGTGCCAGTAGTACCTCGCCAGACAGGGGGCTCTATCAGCCCCAGCATTTT
clone size: .; D gene: TRBD2; J gene: TRBJ2-5; V gene: TRBV9; CDR3 protein: CASSAGRGQETQYF; CDR3 DNA: TGTGCCAGCAGTGCAGGGCGGGGGCAAGAGACCCAGTACTTC